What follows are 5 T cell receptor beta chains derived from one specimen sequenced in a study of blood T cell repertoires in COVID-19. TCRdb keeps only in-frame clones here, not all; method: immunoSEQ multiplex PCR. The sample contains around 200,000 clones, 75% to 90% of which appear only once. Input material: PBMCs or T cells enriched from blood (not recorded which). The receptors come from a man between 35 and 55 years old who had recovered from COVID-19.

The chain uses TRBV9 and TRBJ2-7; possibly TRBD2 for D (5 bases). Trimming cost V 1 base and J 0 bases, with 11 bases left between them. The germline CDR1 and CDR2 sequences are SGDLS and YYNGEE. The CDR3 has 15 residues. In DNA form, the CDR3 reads TGTGCCAGCAGCGTAACGGACGGACTCTCCTACGAGCAGTACTTC. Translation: CASSVTDGLSYEQYF.

The CDR3 nucleotides read TGTGCCAGCAGCCCCGGGACAGCTGGGAACTATGGCTACACCTTC. Protein product: CASSPGTAGNYGYTF. This chain connects TRBV6-5 to TRBJ1-2, with 7 bases fitting TRBD1. This CDR3 region has 15 residues. V was pared by 6 bases and J by 2 bases, with 9 bases of the junction left unmatched. Germline CDR1 reads MNHEY; CDR2 reads SVGAGI.

The CDR3 is CATSRGAGGTQYF. CDR3 bases: TGTGCCACCAGCAGAGGGGCCGGGGGAACCCAGTACTTC. V is TRBV15 and J is TRBJ2-5, with TRBD2 as a possible D gene (6 bases). The CDR3 extends over 13 amino acids. V lost 1 base and J 8 bases, leaving 11 bases between the germline ends. Per germline, CDR1 LNHNV and CDR2 YYDKDF (reference sequence).

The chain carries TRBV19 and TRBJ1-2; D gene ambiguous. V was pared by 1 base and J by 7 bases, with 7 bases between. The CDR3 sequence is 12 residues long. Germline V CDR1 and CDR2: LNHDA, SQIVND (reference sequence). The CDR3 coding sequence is TGTGCCAGTAGTATAGTCCCATTTGGCTACACCTTC. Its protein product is CASSIVPFGYTF.

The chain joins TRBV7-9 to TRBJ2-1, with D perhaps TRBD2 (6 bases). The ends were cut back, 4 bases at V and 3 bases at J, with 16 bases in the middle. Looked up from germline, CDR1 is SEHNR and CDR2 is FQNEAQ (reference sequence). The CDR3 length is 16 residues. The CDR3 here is CASSSRGGSDYNEQFF. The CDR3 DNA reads TGTGCCAGCAGCTCCCGGGGAGGTAGTGACTACAATGAGCAGTTCTTC. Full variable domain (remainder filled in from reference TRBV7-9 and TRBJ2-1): DTGVSQNPRHKITKRGQNVTFRCDPISEHNRLYWYRQTLGQGPEFLTYFQNEAQLEKSRLLSDRFSAERPKGSFSTLEIQRTEQGDSAMYLCASSSRGGSDYNEQFFGPGTRLTVL.